This is a list of T cell receptor beta chains from one sample in a study of T cells in Graves' hyperthyroidism and ophthalmopathy. From the multiplex PCR reads, TCRdb called clonotypes with MiXCR, one entry per CDR3 protein. The sample holds a few hundred thousand distinct CDR3 sequences, approximately 15% seen once. Sequenced material: blood. These TCRs come from a woman aged 60-75 years with Graves' ophthalmopathy. Each CDR3 is given with its conserved first and last residue. D genes are given only for firm matches. The size of a clone is reported for some rows only, either as once, few or many, or as a class for expanded clones.

DNA,CDR3,D,size,V,J
TGCAGTGCTAGTGGTAGGGGGTCCAATCAGCCCCAGCATTTT,CSASGRGSNQPQHF,-,few,TRBV20-1,TRBJ1-5
TGCAGTGCTAGTCTCCCGGGACTAGCAGAGAACGAGCAGTACTTC,CSASLPGLAENEQYF,TRBD2,many,TRBV20-1,TRBJ2-7
TGTGCCAGCAGCTTAGTAGGCAGAATAGGAGAATCGTATTTT,CASSLVGRIGESYF,-,few,TRBV11-2,TRBJ2-3
TGTGCCAGCAGCCTCCCAGCTACTGGCTACACCTTC,CASSLPATGYTF,-,many,TRBV12-3/TRBV12-4,TRBJ1-2
TGTGCCAGCAGCTCGAGGGGGCTTGACGAGCAGTACTTC,CASSSRGLDEQYF,TRBD1,many,TRBV7-3,TRBJ2-7
TGTGCCAGCAGCTCCATAGGGGGGGCGCCGGGCTACACCTTC,CASSSIGGAPGYTF,-,many,TRBV6-1,TRBJ1-2
TGCGCCAGCAGCACCGGGACTATATGGAACAATGAGCAGTTCTTC,CASSTGTIWNNEQFF,TRBD2,-,TRBV5-1,TRBJ2-1
TGTGCCAGCATCGACAGAGACACAGATACGCAGTATTTT,CASIDRDTDTQYF,-,many,TRBV27,TRBJ2-3
TGCAGTGCTAGTAAAGGAGCAGGGTTAGGCAATCAGCCCCAGCATTTT,CSASKGAGLGNQPQHF,-,many,TRBV20-1,TRBJ1-5
TGTGCCAGCAGCGTAGATTTGGAGGACGGCTCCCAACCTTCCTACAGTGAGCAGTTCTTC,CASSVDLEDGSQPSYSEQFF,-,-,TRBV9,TRBJ2-1
TGTGCCAGCAGCTTACTAGCGTCGAGCTCCTACAATGAGCAGTTCTTC,CASSLLASSSYNEQFF,-,many,TRBV7-8,TRBJ2-1
TGCGCCAGTAGTAGGAAAGGGTGGTACGGCAATCAGCCCCAGCATTTT,CASSRKGWYGNQPQHF,-,few,TRBV19,TRBJ1-5
TGTGCCAGCAGTCAGACTAGCGGGGGGGCCCTCGAGCTGTTTTTT,CASSQTSGGALELFF,TRBD2,few,TRBV12-3/TRBV12-4,TRBJ2-2
TGTGCCAGCAGCTTACTCGGCCACACAGATACGCAGTATTTT,CASSLLGHTDTQYF,-,many,TRBV7-2,TRBJ2-3
TGTGCCAGCTCTCAAGACCGTTTCACTATGGCTTTCTTT,CASSQDRFTMAFF,-,many,TRBV18,TRBJ1-1
TGTGCCAGCAGTACGACAGGGCTTTTTCCCTATGGCTACACCTTC,CASSTTGLFPYGYTF,TRBD1,many,TRBV28,TRBJ1-2
TGCGCCAGCAGCCAAAACAGGGGTCGGGCCGGGGAGCTGTTTTTT,CASSQNRGRAGELFF,TRBD1,few,TRBV4-1,TRBJ2-2
TGTGCCAGCAGCTTCACTAGCGGGGTTAGGGAGACCCAGTACTTC,CASSFTSGVRETQYF,TRBD2,few,TRBV7-2,TRBJ2-5
TGCAGTGCTACCGGGACAGTTCGTGAAAAACTGTTTTTT,CSATGTVREKLFF,TRBD1,-,TRBV20-1,TRBJ1-4
TGCGCCAGCAGCTTGGTAGGGCCTTACATCTATGGCTACACCTTC,CASSLVGPYIYGYTF,-,-,TRBV5-1,TRBJ1-2
TGTGCCAGTAGTAAGGGACAGCAGAATGAGCAGTTCTTC,CASSKGQQNEQFF,TRBD1,few,TRBV19,TRBJ2-1
TGTGCCAGCAGCAAGAGCGGGAGTCTCTACGAGCAGTACTTC,CASSKSGSLYEQYF,TRBD2,-,TRBV11-3,TRBJ2-7
TGTGCCAGCAGCTCTTCCCTAGCGGGCCGCGCCTACGAGCAGTACTTC,CASSSSLAGRAYEQYF,TRBD2,many,TRBV7-2,TRBJ2-7
TGTGCCAGCAGCTTGGAGGGACAGCCTTATGGCTACACCTTC,CASSLEGQPYGYTF,TRBD1,many,TRBV5-8,TRBJ1-2
TGTGCCAGCAGTTACTCCGGGCCCTCCTACGAGCAGTACTTC,CASSYSGPSYEQYF,-,-,TRBV6-2/TRBV6-3,TRBJ2-7
TGTGCCAGCAGCCCCCTGGGAACCAAAAACATTCAGTACTTC,CASSPLGTKNIQYF,-,few,TRBV12-3/TRBV12-4,TRBJ2-4
TGCAGTGCTAGATTTTCTTCCGGGACTAGCGGGCGATCCTACAATGAGCAGTTCTTC,CSARFSSGTSGRSYNEQFF,TRBD2,-,TRBV20-1,TRBJ2-1